Included here is one TCR beta chain sequence, with context. It lacks a known antigen. No qualities accompany the bases; no much larger clone lies one base away. The sample belongs to a study of blood T cell repertoires in COVID-19 (TCRdb year 2020). General notes on the study: Samples from collaborators originated in the United States, Italy and Spain and spanned both the acute and convalescent phases of COVID-19. The repertoires were released in a freely available public database intended as a resource for research on the immune response to SARS-CoV-2. The dataset comprised deeply sampled blood TCRbeta repertoires from subjects exposed to, actively infected with, or recovered from COVID-19. Where HLA class I and class II types were available, the types were taken from metadata supplied by the sample provider, not from assay-based typing. The sample metadata nearly always contained a de-identified subject ID, COVID-19 status, age in years and sex. The samples were drawn from the first 160 participants of the ongoing ImmuneRACE study and from some 1,300 subjects provided by 6 global collaborators. The material from the prospective study consisted of cDNA or gDNA derived from T cells, B-cell-depleted T cells, or PBMCs. The investigation overall reported the following: How much clinical and demographic metadata was included differed by source and by participant, and the metadata was provided uncurated.

The immunoSEQ Assay, a bias-controlled multiplex PCR, was used to amplify TCRbeta CDR3 regions from genomic DNA. The study's processing was this. Within the assay, amplification of reference gene primers was used to estimate how many nucleated cells each sample contained. To quantify the absolute abundance of each unique TCRbeta CDR3 rearrangement, sequence reads were collapsed and filtered. Productive Simpson clonality was computed per sample as the square root of Simpson's diversity index over productive rearrangements. TCRdb holds this immuneACCESS table with in-frame rearrangements only. Some clones are missing; in checked studies, unresolved V genes explain under half, and the rest has no known cause. For V, J and clone size, that table is used; D and trimming come from the DNA. For this sample there are more than 250,000 clones; around 86% appear just once. 1% of the sample comes from the top ten.

Whole blood was collected in K2EDTA tubes by collaborating institutions according to the institutions' own protocols. For TCRbeta analysis, collaborator samples were shipped as frozen whole blood, as isolated PBMCs, or as DNA extracted from either sample type. The sample comprised peripheral blood. This clonotype originated in a man aged 50 to 59 with active or convalescent COVID-19.

The CDR3 has the sequence CASINAATSGAGELFF. The DNA is as follows: TGTGCCAGCATCAATGCCGCGACCTCAGGGGCCGGGGAGCTGTTTTTT. The receptor chain draws on TRBV7-2 and TRBJ2-2; tentative D gene TRBD1, with 6 bases matching. The CDR3 runs 16 amino acids, cysteine and phenylalanine included. The kept DNA is CDR3 alone, 48 bases in frame from the first base. V is reduced by 7 bases and J by 6 bases, leaving a spacing of 21 bases between them. CDR1 and CDR2 were assigned from the germline V gene as SGHTA and FQGNSA.